This T cell receptor (beta chain) was captured in a study of beta chain features in type 1 diabetes. The V gene lost 2 bases and the J gene lost 2 bases, with 9 bases spanning the gap. The CDR3 sequence is 14 residues long. CDR1 KGHSH and CDR2 LQKENI come from the germline V gene. The whole isolated RNA underwent reverse transcription, so sequencing captured expressed TCRB transcripts. The assay was immunoSEQ multiplex PCR, and TCRdb's table has in-frame clones only and misses some. The data contain under 250,000 clones, less than 15% of them singletons. As for this clone: Its antigen is undetermined.

Study results and limitations: Comparison showed that naive, central memory and Treg TCRB repertoires appeared more similar among patients than among healthy donors. All four CD4+ subsets of Type 1 diabetes patients contained TCRB CDR3s that were moderately but significantly shorter.

Sorted CD4+ subsets: naive, central memory, regulatory, stem cell-like memory (CD45RO/CCR7/CD25/CD127/CD95/CD27 panel). Sorted populations all exceeded 95% purity. This receptor was obtained from a woman aged 40 to 55 in good health. This sequence joins TRBV18 and TRBJ1-2, with TRBD1 as a possible D gene (5 bases). Sequencing input: naive CD4+ T cells from blood. The CDR3 reads CASSPDQGNYGYTF. CDR3 bases: TGTGCCAGCTCACCAGATCAGGGAAACTATGGCTACACCTTC.